A single sample gave rise to the 4 T cell receptor beta chains below, sequenced in a study of a mutant IDH1 vaccine in newly diagnosed glioma. Libraries were prepared by immunoSEQ multiplex PCR; TCRdb keeps only in-frame clonotypes and omits some of them. The table shows 31,000 or so clones, with about 73% occurring only once. No antigen has been identified for these receptors. Regarding time point: week 11, during vaccination. In every dose of vaccine, 300 ug of mutant IDH1 20-mer peptide was given alongside topical imiquimod. This specimen was PBMCs, taken from a glioma patient whose treatment included an IDH1 peptide vaccine. The receptors here all came from a man aged 30-40 years with glioma.

This chain uses TRBV9 with TRBJ2-7; D unclear. There are 14 residues in the CDR3. V lost 1 base to trimming and J lost 2 bases, with 10 bases between them. Germline lookup yields CDR1 SGDLS and CDR2 YYNGEE. CDR3 DNA sequence: TGTGCCAGCAGCGTATCCACTTCTCCCTACGAGCAGTACTTC. It yields the protein CASSVSTSPYEQYF.

This CDR3 is CASSARQFDSYEQYF. CDR3 DNA: TGTGCCAGCAGCGCGAGACAGTTCGACTCCTACGAGCAGTACTTC. The chain employs TRBV9 and TRBJ2-7; D is possibly TRBD1 (5 bases). CDR1 SGDLS and CDR2 YYNGEE come from the germline V gene. Trimming left V 3 bases short and J 0 bases short, with 13 bases between. The CDR3 spans 15 residues. The full variable domain, completed using reference TRBV9 and TRBJ2-7, is DSGVTQTPKHLITATGQRVTLRCSPRSGDLSVYWYQQSLDQGLQFLIQYYNGEERAKGNILERFSAQQFPDLHSELNLSSLELGDSALYFCASSARQFDSYEQYFGPGTRLTVT.

The chain couples TRBV5-4 to TRBJ2-7; 7 bases match TRBD2. The CDR3 consists of 14 residues. Germline values: CDR1 SGHNT, CDR2 YYREEE (reference sequence). The V and J ends lost 6 bases and 5 bases, in that order; junction bases with no gene match: 11. CDR3 DNA: TGTGCCAGCACCCTGGGGCGGGAGTTAAACGAGCAGTACTTC. This codes for CASTLGRELNEQYF. Looking up the rest from reference TRBV5-4 and TRBJ2-7 gives the full variable domain: ETGVTQSPTHLIKTRGQQVTLRCSSQSGHNTVSWYQQALGQGPQFIFQYYREEENGRGNFPPRFSGLQFPNYSSELNVNALELDDSALYLCASTLGRELNEQYFGPGTRLTVT.

This chain uses TRBV6-6 with TRBJ1-2; 7 nucleotides line up with TRBD1. The J segment lost 7 bases and the V segment lost 4 bases, leaving 12 bases of the junction unmatched. The CDR3 is 15 residues long. Germline CDR1 reads MNHNY; CDR2 reads SVGAGI (reference sequence). The CDR3 bases are TGTGCCAGCAGTTCTATAGGACAGGCCAGGGGTGGCTACACCTTC. Translating it yields CASSSIGQARGGYTF.